This T cell receptor (beta chain) was identified in a study of early T cells in non-severe SARS-CoV-2 infection. Study context: Bulk RNA taken from unsorted whole blood was sequenced, leaving chains unpaired.

Study results and caveats: In VDJdb matching, anti-spike CD8 responses were favored while private and CD4 specificities went missing.

On this clonotype itself: Its antigen is not known.

TCRdb ran MiXCR on the 5' RACE reads and lists one entry per CDR3 protein. The data contain about 64,000 distinct CDR3 sequences, around 20% of them singletons. V was clipped by 8 bases and J by 4 bases; unmatched bases: 5. The CDR3 is made up of 14 amino acids. CDR1 and CDR2 (germline): MNHEY, SVGEGT. This clonotype originated in an adult who was a healthcare worker with PCR-confirmed SARS-CoV-2 infection or an uninfected control (not recorded which). The sample in question was whole blood, obtained at baseline. The chain uses TRBV6-2 or TRBV6-3 and TRBJ2-3; 11 bases fit TRBD2. As DNA, the CDR3 is TGTGCCAGCCTCCTAGCGGGGGGACCAGATACGCAGTATTTT. The encoded protein is CASLLAGGPDTQYF.